This TCR beta chain was retrieved from a study of radiation and T cells in renal cell carcinoma. Clones were sequenced by immunoSEQ multiplex PCR, and TCRdb holds only the in-frame ones, with some missing. Altogether 120,000 to 150,000 clones are present, 65% to 90% being singletons, with the ten largest covering less than 20%. The time point is: blood 4 weeks post-SBRT, at nephrectomy. Documented treatment: 15 Gy SBRT to primary tumor, nephrectomy 4 weeks later. Nephrectomy followed 15 Gy stereotactic body radiation by 4 weeks. Serial blood draws occurred at baseline and 2 and 4 weeks post-SBRT. Study-level results: Top tumor clonotypes rose in blood 2 weeks post-radiation, then contracted. No pretreatment tumor biopsies were available for baseline clonotypes.

V shed 5 bases and J 6 bases; nucleotides not matched to a gene: 14. This CDR3 comprises 17 residues. Germline CDR1 MRHNA, CDR2 SNTAGT. This clone came up a few times. What it recognizes is unknown. V gene TRBV6-4 combines with J gene TRBJ1-5; 9 bases are shared with TRBD1. The clonotype was recovered from a woman in her fifties or sixties with renal cell carcinoma. The input for sequencing was blood, taken from a patient whose treatment included radiotherapy and nephrectomy. The CDR3 bases are TGTGCCAGCAGTCTAACCGTAGGGACAGGGCGTAGTCAGCCCCAGCATTTT. The encoded protein is CASSLTVGTGRSQPQHF.